This entry is about one TCR beta chain. Sequencing was performed with immunoSEQ multiplex PCR; in TCRdb, only in-frame clones are kept and a portion is missing. The table records around 170,000 clones, 83% of them present only once. This CDR3 has 13 residues. Trimming took 7 bases from V and 3 from J, leaving 10 bases between them. Per the germline V gene, CDR1 is SGHNT and CDR2 is YYREEE (reference sequence). These data come from a study of blood T cell repertoires in COVID-19. The TCR sequence derives from a human donor in a cohort sampled during active COVID-19. The chain carries TRBV5-4 and TRBJ1-4; D is perhaps TRBD1 (5 bases). The sequencing sample was made of peripheral blood. The CDR3: CASGRGPNEKLFF. In DNA form, the CDR3 reads TGTGCCAGCGGGAGGGGTCCTAATGAAAAACTGTTTTTT.